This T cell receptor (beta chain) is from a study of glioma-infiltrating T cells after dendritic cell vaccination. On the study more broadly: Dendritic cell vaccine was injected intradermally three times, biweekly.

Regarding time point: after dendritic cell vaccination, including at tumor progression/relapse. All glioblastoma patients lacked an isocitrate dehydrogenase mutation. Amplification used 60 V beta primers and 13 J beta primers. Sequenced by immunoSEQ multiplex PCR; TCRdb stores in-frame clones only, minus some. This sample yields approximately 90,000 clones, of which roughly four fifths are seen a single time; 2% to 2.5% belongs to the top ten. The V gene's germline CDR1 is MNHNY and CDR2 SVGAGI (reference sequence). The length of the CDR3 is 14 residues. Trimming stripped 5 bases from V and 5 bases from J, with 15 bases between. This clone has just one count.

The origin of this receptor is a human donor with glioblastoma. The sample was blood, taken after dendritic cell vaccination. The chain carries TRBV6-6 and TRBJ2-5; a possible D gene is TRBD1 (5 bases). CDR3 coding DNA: TGTGCCAGCAGTCCGCCAGGGCGGTCCGAGACCCAGTACTTC. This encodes CASSPPGRSETQYF.